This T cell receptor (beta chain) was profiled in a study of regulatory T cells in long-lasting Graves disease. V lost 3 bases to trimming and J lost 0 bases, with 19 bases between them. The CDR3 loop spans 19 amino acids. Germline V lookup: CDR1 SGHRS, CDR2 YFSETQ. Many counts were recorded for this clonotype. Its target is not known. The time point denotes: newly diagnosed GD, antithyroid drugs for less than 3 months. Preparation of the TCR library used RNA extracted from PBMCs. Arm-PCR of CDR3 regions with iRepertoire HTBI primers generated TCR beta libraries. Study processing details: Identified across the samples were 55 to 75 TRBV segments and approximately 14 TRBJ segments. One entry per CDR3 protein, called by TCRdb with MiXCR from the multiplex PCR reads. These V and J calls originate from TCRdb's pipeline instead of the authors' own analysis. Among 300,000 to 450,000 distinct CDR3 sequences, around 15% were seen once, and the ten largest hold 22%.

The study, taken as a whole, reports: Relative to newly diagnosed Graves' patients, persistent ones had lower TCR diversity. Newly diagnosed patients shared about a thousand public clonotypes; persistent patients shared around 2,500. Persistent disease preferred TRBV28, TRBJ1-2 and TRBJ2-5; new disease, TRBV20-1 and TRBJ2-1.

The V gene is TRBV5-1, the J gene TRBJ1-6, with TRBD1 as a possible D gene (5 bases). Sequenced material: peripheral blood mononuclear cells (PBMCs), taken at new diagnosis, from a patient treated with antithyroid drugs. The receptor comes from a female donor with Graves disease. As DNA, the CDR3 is TGCGCCAGCAGCTCCGGTGCTTGGGGTCAGGGCTCCTATAATTCACCCCTCCACTTT. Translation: CASSSGAWGQGSYNSPLHF.